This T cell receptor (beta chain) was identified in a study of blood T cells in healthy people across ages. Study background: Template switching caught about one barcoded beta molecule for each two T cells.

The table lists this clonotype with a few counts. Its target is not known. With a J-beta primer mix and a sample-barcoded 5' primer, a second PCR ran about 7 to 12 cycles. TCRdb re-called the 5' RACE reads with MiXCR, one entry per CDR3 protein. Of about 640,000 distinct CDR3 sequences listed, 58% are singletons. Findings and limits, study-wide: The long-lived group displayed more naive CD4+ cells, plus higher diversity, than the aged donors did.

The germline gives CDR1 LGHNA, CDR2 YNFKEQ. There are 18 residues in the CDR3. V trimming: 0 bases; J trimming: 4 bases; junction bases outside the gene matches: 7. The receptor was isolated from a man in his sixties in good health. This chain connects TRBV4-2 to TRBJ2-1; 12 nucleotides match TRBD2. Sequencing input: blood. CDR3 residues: CASSQEPSGGARYNEQFF. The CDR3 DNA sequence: TGTGCCAGCAGCCAAGAGCCTAGCGGGGGGGCTCGGTACAATGAGCAGTTCTTC.